The 17 T cell receptor beta chains below were found in one sample sequenced in a study of blood T cell repertoires in COVID-19. Assay used: immunoSEQ multiplex PCR; TCRdb lists only in-frame clones, some missing. In the table there are approximately 100,000 clones, about 85% of which are singletons. Material for sequencing was peripheral blood. The receptors were gathered from a human donor in a cohort sampled during active COVID-19.

The chain employs TRBV7-9 and TRBJ2-1, with a possible D match to TRBD2 (7 bases). The germline CDR1 and CDR2 sequences are SEHNR and FQNEAQ (reference sequence). The CDR3 covers 15 residues. Trimming pared 1 base from V and 5 bases from J, leaving 12 bases between. As DNA, the CDR3 is TGTGCCAGCAGCTTAGGGTGGGGGGGCGACAATGAGCAGTTCTTC. Protein product: CASSLGWGGDNEQFF.

The V gene is TRBV29-1, the J gene TRBJ1-2, with a tentative D call TRBD1 (6 bases). V was shortened by 5 bases and J by 4 bases, with 11 bases between the two germline ends. Per the germline V gene, CDR1 is SQVTM and CDR2 is ANQGSEA. This CDR3 has 12 amino acids. This chain's CDR3 is CSVPGDPYGYTF. The CDR3 DNA reads TGCAGCGTTCCAGGGGATCCCTATGGCTACACCTTC.

The chain links TRBV29-1 to TRBJ2-7, with 7 nucleotides matching TRBD2. The V and J ends lost 6 bases and 2 bases, in that order; junction bases with no gene match: 13. The length of the CDR3 is 15 residues. Germline values: CDR1 SQVTM, CDR2 ANQGSEA. CDR3 amino acids: CSVSGAAPSAYEQYF. The CDR3 DNA reads as TGCAGCGTGAGCGGGGCGGCCCCTTCGGCCTACGAGCAGTACTTC.

The V gene is TRBV21-1, the J gene TRBJ2-7; TRBD1 is taken as the D call from the table, unchecked against the DNA. TRBV21-1 is a documented pseudogene. The CDR3 consists of 14 residues. In DNA form, the CDR3 reads TGTGCCAGCAGCCATGGACAGGGCTCCTACGAGCAGTACTTC. Its protein is CASSHGQGSYEQYF.

The chain links TRBV7-2 to TRBJ1-5; TRBD1 might be the D (6 bases). Trimming removed 1 base from V and 0 bases from J, with 13 bases in between. Germline V gene sequence: CDR1 SGHTA, CDR2 FQGNSA. CDR3 length equals 17 residues. The CDR3: CASSLGGGAYSNQPQHF. CDR3 DNA: TGTGCCAGCAGCTTAGGAGGGGGGGCTTATAGCAATCAGCCCCAGCATTTT. Together with reference TRBV7-2 and TRBJ1-5, the CDR3 gives the full variable domain: GAGVSQSPSNKVTEKGKDVELRCDPISGHTALYWYRQSLGQGLEFLIYFQGNSAPDKSGLPSDRFSAERTGGSVSTLTIQRTQQEDSAVYLCASSLGGGAYSNQPQHFGDGTRLSIL.

The V gene is TRBV6-5, the J gene TRBJ1-5, with D unclear. The CDR3 totals 13 residues. V was cut by 5 bases and J by 5 bases, with 10 bases left in between. Germline CDR1 MNHEY, CDR2 SVGAGI. The CDR3 protein is CASSSLSDQPQHF. The CDR3 coding sequence is TGTGCCAGCAGTAGCCTAAGCGATCAGCCCCAGCATTTT.

The V and J genes are TRBV6-5 and TRBJ1-5, with 11 bases fitting TRBD1. V trimming: 8 bases; J trimming: 6 bases; junction bases outside the gene matches: 6. CDR3 length: 14 amino acids. CDR1 is MNHEY, CDR2 SVGAGI, per germline. The CDR3 DNA is TGTGCCAGCGGCGGACAGGGGGCGGGTCAGCCCCAGCATTTT. The encoded protein is CASGGQGAGQPQHF.

This clone was seen a handful of times. This sequence joins TRBV30 and TRBJ1-3; TRBD1 might be the D (6 bases). The CDR3 contains 13 residues. CDR1 and CDR2 from the germline V gene are GTSNPN and SVGIG (reference sequence). V lost 3 bases and J 4 bases, leaving 10 bases between the germline ends. The CDR3 DNA reads as TGTGCCTGGAGGCCAGGGGTCGGAAACACCATATATTTT. This gives the protein CAWRPGVGNTIYF.

The table lists this clone with a few counts. V and J are TRBV29-1 and TRBJ1-2; the D gene is possibly TRBD1 (5 bases). Germline CDR1 and CDR2: SQVTM and ANQGSEA. This CDR3 contains 12 residues. Trimming shortened V by 7 bases and J by 8 bases, and 17 bases separated the two germline ends. The CDR3 nucleotides read TGCAGCGCTGACAGCGGCCCAACCGGCTACACCTTC. It yields the protein CSADSGPTGYTF.

The chain is built from TRBV7-3 and TRBJ1-1; D not certain. V was trimmed by 5 bases and J by 3 bases, leaving 10 bases between them. The CDR3 extends over 13 amino acids. The germline V gene encodes CDR1 SGHTA and CDR2 FQGTGA. CDR3 residues: CASSLEPYTEAFF. In DNA form, the CDR3 reads TGTGCCAGCAGCCTAGAACCGTACACTGAAGCTTTCTTT.

V gene TRBV6-5 combines with J gene TRBJ2-7; D uncertain. CDR3 length equals 14 residues. Trimming stripped 0 bases from V and 3 bases from J, with 9 bases between. Germline values: CDR1 MNHEY, CDR2 SVGAGI. CDR3 sequence reads: CASSYSMVGYEQYF. DNA of the CDR3: TGTGCCAGCAGTTACTCGATGGTCGGCTACGAGCAGTACTTC.

The CDR3 here is CASSATPNFGTVAQPQHF. In nucleotides, the CDR3 is TGTGCCAGCAGCGCGACCCCTAATTTTGGGACAGTTGCGCAGCCCCAGCATTTT. The chain carries TRBV21-1 and TRBJ1-5; the D call in the table, TRBD1, was not verified against the DNA. TRBV21-1 is given as a pseudogene. CDR3 length: 18 amino acids.

The V gene is TRBV6-6, the J gene TRBJ1-2; 7 nucleotides align to TRBD1. V lost 2 bases and J lost 3; bases outside the gene matches: 3. CDR3 length equals 14 residues. Germline-derived CDR1 and CDR2 are MNHNY and SVGAGI (reference sequence). The CDR3 sequence: CASSYRDRDYGYTF. The CDR3 coding sequence is TGTGCCAGCAGTTACCGGGACAGAGACTATGGCTACACCTTC.

V is TRBV5-1 and J is TRBJ2-7, with TRBD1 matching over 9 bases. The V and J ends lost 0 bases and 2 bases, in that order; junction bases with no gene match: 3. Germline CDR1 SGHRS, CDR2 YFSETQ. The CDR3 consists of 15 residues. CDR3 sequence: CASSLEQGAAYEQYF. The CDR3, as DNA: TGCGCCAGCAGCTTGGAACAGGGGGCAGCCTACGAGCAGTACTTC.

CDR3 DNA: TGTGCCAGCAGTTCCCGGGACAGGGGGCGGTGCGAGCAGTACTTC. Amino acids: CASSSRDRGRCEQYF. V usage is TRBV27 and J usage is TRBJ2-7, with TRBD1 matching 12 bases. The junction had 7 bases not matched to a gene; V was cut back by 4 bases and J by 6 bases. CDR1 MNHEY and CDR2 SMNVEV come from the germline V gene (reference sequence). The CDR3 totals 15 residues.

This clone was seen once. J is TRBJ1-1 and V is TRBV9, with 7 nucleotides matching TRBD1. J gave up 10 bases and V 0 bases, and 12 bases lay outside the gene matches. Germline values: CDR1 SGDLS, CDR2 YYNGEE. The CDR3 extends over 15 amino acids. The CDR3 region is CASSVGRDSNSRAFF. The CDR3 nucleotides read TGTGCCAGCAGCGTAGGGCGGGACAGTAATAGTAGAGCTTTCTTT.

The rearrangement joins TRBV30 to TRBJ1-4, with unresolved D. Germline loops: CDR1 GTSNPN, CDR2 SVGIG (reference sequence). This CDR3 has 16 amino acids. V was clipped by 4 bases and J by 1 base, with 16 bases between them. CDR3 coding DNA: TGTGCCTGGACCACGATGGCCGAGGGAACTAATGAAAAACTGTTTTTT. This sequence encodes CAWTTMAEGTNEKLFF. Combining the CDR3 with reference TRBV30 and TRBJ1-4 gives the whole variable domain SQTIHQWPATLVQPVGSPLSLECTVEGTSNPNLYWYRQAAGRGLQLLFYSVGIGQISSEVPQNLSASRPQDRQFILSSKKLLLSDSGFYLCAWTTMAEGTNEKLFFGSGTQLSVL.